This TCR beta chain stems from a study of T cell changes during pregnancy in multiple sclerosis. Assay: immunoSEQ multiplex PCR; the TCRdb copy retains only in-frame clones and omits some. Among about 60,000 clones listed, 90% were seen once. Trimming removed 0 bases at V and 4 bases at J, with 12 bases between. The CDR3 is 15 amino acids. The germline V gene encodes CDR1 MNHEY and CDR2 SVGAGI. This clone was seen only once. The J gene is TRBJ1-2, the V gene TRBV6-5; unclear D gene. The source of this sequence is a female donor in good health, enrolled as a control in a pregnancy study. The sequencing here drew on peripheral blood, taken in the third trimester of pregnancy. The CDR3 bases are TGTGCCAGCAGTTACTCGCGGGGAACTGGCTATGGCTACACCTTC. Translating it yields CASSYSRGTGYGYTF.